This T cell receptor beta chain emerged from a study of Graves' ophthalmopathy and Graves' hyperthyroidism. RNA transcripts were the source from which TCR beta CDR3 regions were amplified. HTBI-primed RT-PCR formed the first round, and a multiplex PCR formed the second. One entry per CDR3 protein results from TCRdb running MiXCR on the multiplex PCR reads. Among hundreds of thousands of distinct CDR3 sequences listed, approximately 22% were seen once. V lost 6 bases and J 6 bases, leaving 9 bases between the germline ends. This CDR3 is 11 amino acids long. Germline assignment: CDR1 MDHEN and CDR2 SYDVKM. This clonotype has at least ten counts.

Sequencing input: peripheral blood. The sequence derives from a woman aged 18-29 years with stable Graves' hyperthyroidism. Some clones in this sample may be carry-over from other donors' samples. This chain links TRBV28 with TRBJ2-7; D ambiguous. CDR3 sequence: CASRGYSEQYF. DNA for the CDR3: TGTGCCAGCAGGGGGTATTCCGAGCAGTACTTC. Full variable domain (rest looked up from reference TRBV28 and TRBJ2-7): DVKVTQSSRYLVKRTGEKVFLECVQDMDHENMFWYRQDPGLGLRLIYFSYDVKMKEKGDIPEGYSVSREKKERFSLILESASTNQTSMYLCASRGYSEQYFGPGTRLTVT.